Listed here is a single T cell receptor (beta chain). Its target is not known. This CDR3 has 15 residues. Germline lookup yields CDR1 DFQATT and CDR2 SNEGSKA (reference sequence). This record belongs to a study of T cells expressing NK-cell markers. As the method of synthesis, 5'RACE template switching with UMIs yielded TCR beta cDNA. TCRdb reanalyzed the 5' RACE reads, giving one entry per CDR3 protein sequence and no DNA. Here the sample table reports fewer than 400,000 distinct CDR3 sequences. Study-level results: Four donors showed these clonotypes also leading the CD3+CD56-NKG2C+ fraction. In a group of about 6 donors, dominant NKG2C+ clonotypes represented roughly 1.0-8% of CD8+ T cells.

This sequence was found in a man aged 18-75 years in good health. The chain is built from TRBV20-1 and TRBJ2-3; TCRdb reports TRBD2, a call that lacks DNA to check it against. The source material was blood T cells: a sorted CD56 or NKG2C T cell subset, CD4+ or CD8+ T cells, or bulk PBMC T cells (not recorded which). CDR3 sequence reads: CSARASGGITDTQYF.